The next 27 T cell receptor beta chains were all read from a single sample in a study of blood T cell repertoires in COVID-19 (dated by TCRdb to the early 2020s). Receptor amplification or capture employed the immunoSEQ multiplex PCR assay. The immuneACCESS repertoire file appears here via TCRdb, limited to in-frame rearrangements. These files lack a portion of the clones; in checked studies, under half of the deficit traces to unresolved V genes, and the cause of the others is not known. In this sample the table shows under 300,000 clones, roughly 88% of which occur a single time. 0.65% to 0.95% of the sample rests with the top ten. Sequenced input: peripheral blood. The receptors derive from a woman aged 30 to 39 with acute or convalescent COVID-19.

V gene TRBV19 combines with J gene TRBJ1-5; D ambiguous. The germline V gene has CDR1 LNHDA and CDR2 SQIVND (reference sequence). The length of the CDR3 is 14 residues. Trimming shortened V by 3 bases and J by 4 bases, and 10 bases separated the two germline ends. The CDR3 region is CASSIVVGNQPQHF. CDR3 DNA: TGTGCCAGTAGTATTGTGGTCGGGAATCAGCCCCAGCATTTT. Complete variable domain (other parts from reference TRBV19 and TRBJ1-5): DGGITQSPKYLFRKEGQNVTLSCEQNLNHDAMYWYRQDPGQGLRLIYYSQIVNDFQKGDIAEGYSVSREKKESFPLTVTSAQKNPTAFYLCASSIVVGNQPQHFGDGTRLSIL.

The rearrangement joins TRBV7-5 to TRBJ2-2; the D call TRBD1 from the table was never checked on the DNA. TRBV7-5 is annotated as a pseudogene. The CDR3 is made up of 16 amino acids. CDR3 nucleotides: TGTGCCAGAAGCTTACGACAAACCGCGAACACCGGGGAGCTGTTTTTT. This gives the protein CARSLRQTANTGELFF.

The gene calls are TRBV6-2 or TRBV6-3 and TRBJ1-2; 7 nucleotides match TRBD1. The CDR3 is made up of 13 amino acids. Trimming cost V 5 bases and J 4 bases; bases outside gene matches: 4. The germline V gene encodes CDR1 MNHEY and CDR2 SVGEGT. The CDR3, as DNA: TGTGCCAGCAGTCGAGGGACAGCCTATGGCTACACCTTC. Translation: CASSRGTAYGYTF.

CDR3: CASSKVGAGLSLFF. The CDR3 nucleotides are TGTGCCAGCAGCAAAGTGGGGGCTGGACTTTCCCTGTTTTTT. This sequence joins TRBV21-1 and TRBJ1-4; the table's D call TRBD1 went unverified against the DNA. TRBV21-1 is marked as a pseudogene. The CDR3 loop spans 14 amino acids.

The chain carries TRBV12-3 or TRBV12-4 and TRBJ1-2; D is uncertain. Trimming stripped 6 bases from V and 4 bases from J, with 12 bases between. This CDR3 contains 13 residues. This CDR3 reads CASRNQVGYGYTF. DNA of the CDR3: TGTGCCAGCAGAAACCAGGTGGGCTATGGCTACACCTTC.

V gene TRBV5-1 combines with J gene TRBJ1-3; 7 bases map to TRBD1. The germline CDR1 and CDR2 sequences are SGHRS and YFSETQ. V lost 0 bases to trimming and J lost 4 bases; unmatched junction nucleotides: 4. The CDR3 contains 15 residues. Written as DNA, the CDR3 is TGCGCCAGCAGCTTGGTAGCAGGGGGAGGAAACACCATATATTTT. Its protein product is CASSLVAGGGNTIYF. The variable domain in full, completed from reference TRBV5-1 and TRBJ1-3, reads KAGVTQTPRYLIKTRGQQVTLSCSPISGHRSVSWYQQTPGQGLQFLFEYFSETQRNKGNFPGRFSGRQFSNSRSEMNVSTLELGDSALYLCASSLVAGGGNTIYFGEGSWLTVV.

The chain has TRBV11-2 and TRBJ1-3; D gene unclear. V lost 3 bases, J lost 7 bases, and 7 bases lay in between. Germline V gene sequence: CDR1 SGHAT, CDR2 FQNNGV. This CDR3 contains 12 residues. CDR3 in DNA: TGTGCCAGCAGCTTCGGTTCTAACACCATATATTTT. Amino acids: CASSFGSNTIYF.

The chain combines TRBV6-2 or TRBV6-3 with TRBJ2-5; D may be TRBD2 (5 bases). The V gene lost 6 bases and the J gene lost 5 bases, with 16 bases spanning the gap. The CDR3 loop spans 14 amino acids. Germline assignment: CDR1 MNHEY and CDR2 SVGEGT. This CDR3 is CASSLGRVGETQYF. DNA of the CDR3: TGTGCCAGCAGCCTTGGGCGGGTCGGGGAGACCCAGTACTTC.

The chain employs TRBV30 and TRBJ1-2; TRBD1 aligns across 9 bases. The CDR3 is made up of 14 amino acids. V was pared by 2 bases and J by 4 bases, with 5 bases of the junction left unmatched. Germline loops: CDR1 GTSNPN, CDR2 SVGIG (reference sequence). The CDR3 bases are TGTGCCTGGAGTACAGGGGGCGGGCGCTATGGCTACACCTTC. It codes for CAWSTGGGRYGYTF. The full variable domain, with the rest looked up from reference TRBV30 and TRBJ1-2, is SQTIHQWPATLVQPVGSPLSLECTVEGTSNPNLYWYRQAAGRGLQLLFYSVGIGQISSEVPQNLSASRPQDRQFILSSKKLLLSDSGFYLCAWSTGGGRYGYTFGSGTRLTVV.

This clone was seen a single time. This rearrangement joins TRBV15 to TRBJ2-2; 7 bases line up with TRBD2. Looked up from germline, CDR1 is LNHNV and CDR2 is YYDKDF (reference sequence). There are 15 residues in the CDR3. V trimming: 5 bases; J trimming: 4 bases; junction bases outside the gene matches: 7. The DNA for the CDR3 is TGTGCCACCAGCCCCATGGGGGGGGGCACCGGGGAGCTGTTTTTT. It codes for CATSPMGGGTGELFF.

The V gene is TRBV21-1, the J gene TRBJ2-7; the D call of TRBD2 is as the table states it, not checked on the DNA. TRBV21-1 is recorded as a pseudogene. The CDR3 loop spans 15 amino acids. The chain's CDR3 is CASSTLAGPSYEQYF. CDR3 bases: TGTGCCAGCAGCACCCTAGCGGGACCATCCTACGAGCAGTACTTC.

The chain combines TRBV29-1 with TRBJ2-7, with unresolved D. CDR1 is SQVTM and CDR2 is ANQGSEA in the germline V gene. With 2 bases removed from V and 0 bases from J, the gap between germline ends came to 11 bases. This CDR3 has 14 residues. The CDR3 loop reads CSVEFAVSSYEQYF. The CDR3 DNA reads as TGCAGCGTTGAATTCGCGGTTAGCTCCTACGAGCAGTACTTC.

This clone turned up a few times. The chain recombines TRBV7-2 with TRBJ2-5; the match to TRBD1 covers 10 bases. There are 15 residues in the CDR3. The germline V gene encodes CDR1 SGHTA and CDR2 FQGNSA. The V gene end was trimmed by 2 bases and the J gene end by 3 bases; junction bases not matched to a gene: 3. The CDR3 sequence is CASSLRTGGKETQYF. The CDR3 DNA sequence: TGTGCCAGCAGCTTACGGACAGGGGGAAAAGAGACCCAGTACTTC.

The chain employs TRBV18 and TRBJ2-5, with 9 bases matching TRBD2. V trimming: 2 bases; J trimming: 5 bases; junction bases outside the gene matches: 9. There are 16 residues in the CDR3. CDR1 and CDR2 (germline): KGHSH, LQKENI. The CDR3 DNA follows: TGTGCCAGCTCACCAACTCAAGGACTAGCGTTTGAGACCCAGTACTTC. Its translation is CASSPTQGLAFETQYF.

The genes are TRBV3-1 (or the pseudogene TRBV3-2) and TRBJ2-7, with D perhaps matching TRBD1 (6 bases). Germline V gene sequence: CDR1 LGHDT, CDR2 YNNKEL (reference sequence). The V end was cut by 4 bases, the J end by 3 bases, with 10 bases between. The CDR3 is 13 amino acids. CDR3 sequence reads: CASSREQGYEQYF. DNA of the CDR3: TGTGCCAGCAGCCGGGAACAGGGCTACGAGCAGTACTTC.

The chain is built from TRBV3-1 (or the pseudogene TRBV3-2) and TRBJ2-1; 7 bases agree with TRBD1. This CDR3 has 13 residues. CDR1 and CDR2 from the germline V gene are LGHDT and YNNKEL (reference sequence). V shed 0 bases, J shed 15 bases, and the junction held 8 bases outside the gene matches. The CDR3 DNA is TGTGCCAGCAGCCAAGAAGGGACAGTTAAGCCGTTCTTC. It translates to CASSQEGTVKPFF.

CDR3 loop: CASSEWRTGGGAGYTF. CDR3 nucleotides: TGTGCCAGCAGTGAATGGCGGACAGGGGGCGGGGCTGGCTACACCTTC. This rearrangement joins TRBV25-1 to TRBJ1-2; TRBD1 agrees at 11 bases. Germline CDR1 MGHDK, CDR2 SYGVNS. There are 16 residues in the CDR3. V shed 1 base and J 7 bases; nucleotides not matched to a gene: 8.

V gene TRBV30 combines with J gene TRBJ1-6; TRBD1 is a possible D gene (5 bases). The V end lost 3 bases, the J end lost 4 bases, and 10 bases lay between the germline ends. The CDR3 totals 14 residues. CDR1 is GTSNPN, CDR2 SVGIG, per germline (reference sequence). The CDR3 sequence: CAWSIRDYNSPLHF. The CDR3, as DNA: TGTGCCTGGAGCATCAGGGATTATAATTCACCCCTCCACTTT.

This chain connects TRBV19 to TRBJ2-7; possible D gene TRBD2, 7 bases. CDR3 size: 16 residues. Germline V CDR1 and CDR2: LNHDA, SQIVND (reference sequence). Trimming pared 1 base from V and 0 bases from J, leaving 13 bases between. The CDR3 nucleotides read TGTGCCAGTAGTATAGCGGGAGGACAGCCCTCCTACGAGCAGTACTTC. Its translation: CASSIAGGQPSYEQYF.

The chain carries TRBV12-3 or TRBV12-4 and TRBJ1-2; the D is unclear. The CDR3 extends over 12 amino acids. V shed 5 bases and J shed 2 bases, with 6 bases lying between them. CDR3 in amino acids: CASSLQNYGYTF. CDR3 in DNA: TGTGCCAGCAGTCTGCAGAACTATGGCTACACCTTC.

The DNA of the CDR3 is TGTGCCAGCTCACCAAGGACAGGAGACGATCAGCCCCAGCATTTT. Amino acids: CASSPRTGDDQPQHF. The chain joins TRBV18 to TRBJ1-5, with 7 bases matching TRBD1. CDR3 length: 15 amino acids. CDR1 and CDR2 from the germline V gene are KGHSH and LQKENI. V lost 2 bases and J lost 5; bases outside the gene matches: 6.

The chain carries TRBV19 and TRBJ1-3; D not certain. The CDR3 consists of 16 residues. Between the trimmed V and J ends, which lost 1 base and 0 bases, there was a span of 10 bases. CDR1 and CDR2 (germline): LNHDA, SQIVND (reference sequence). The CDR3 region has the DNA TGTGCCAGTAGTATAGGGAGGTTGAGCTCTGGAAACACCATATATTTT. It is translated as CASSIGRLSSGNTIYF. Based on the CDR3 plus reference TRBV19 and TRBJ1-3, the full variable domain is DGGITQSPKYLFRKEGQNVTLSCEQNLNHDAMYWYRQDPGQGLRLIYYSQIVNDFQKGDIAEGYSVSREKKESFPLTVTSAQKNPTAFYLCASSIGRLSSGNTIYFGEGSWLTVV.

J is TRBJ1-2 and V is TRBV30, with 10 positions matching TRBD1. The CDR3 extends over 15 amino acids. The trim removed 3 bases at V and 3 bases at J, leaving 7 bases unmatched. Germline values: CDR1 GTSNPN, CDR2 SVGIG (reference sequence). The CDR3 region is CAWSETGGADYGYTF. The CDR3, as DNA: TGTGCCTGGAGCGAGACAGGGGGCGCAGACTATGGCTACACCTTC.

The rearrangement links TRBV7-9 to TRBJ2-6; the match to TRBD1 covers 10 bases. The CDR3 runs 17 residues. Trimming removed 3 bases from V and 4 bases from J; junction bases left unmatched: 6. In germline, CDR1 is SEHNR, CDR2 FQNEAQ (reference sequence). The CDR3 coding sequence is TGTGCCAGCAGCTTCGACGACAGGGGGCTCGGGGCCAACGTCCTGACTTTC. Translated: CASSFDDRGLGANVLTF.

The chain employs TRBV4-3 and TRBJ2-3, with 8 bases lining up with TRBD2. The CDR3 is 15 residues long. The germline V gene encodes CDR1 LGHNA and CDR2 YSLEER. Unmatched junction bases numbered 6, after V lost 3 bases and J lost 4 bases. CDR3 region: CASSHPGGRPDTQYF. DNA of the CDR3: TGCGCCAGCAGCCACCCGGGAGGGCGGCCAGATACGCAGTATTTT.

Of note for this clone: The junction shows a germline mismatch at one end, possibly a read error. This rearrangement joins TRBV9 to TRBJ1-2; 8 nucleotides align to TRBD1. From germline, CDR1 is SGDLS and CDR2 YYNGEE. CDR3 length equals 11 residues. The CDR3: CASSAGDRQIF. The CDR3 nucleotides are TGTGCCAGCAGCGCTGGGGACAGGCAGATCTTC.

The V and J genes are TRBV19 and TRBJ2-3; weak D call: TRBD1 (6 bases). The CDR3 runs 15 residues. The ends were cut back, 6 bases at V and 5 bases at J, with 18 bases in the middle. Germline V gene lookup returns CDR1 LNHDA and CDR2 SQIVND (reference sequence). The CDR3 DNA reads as TGTGCCAGTAGCCCGGGGCAGGGGAAAGAAGATACGCAGTATTTT. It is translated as CASSPGQGKEDTQYF. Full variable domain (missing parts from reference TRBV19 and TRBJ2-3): DGGITQSPKYLFRKEGQNVTLSCEQNLNHDAMYWYRQDPGQGLRLIYYSQIVNDFQKGDIAEGYSVSREKKESFPLTVTSAQKNPTAFYLCASSPGQGKEDTQYFGPGTRLTVL.